This T cell receptor (beta chain) stems from a study of blood T cell repertoires in COVID-19. Study context: Specimens from acute and convalescent COVID-19 originated in the United States, Italy and Spain. Sources were T cells, B-cell-depleted T cells, or PBMCs; the material itself was cDNA or gDNA.

In the authors' methods: The assay estimated nucleated cells by amplifying reference gene primers. Profiled with immunoSEQ multiplex PCR; TCRdb holds only in-frame clones, not every one. V and J calls and clone size are as listed in that table; D and trimming were resolved from the DNA. The sample has roughly 120,000 clones, roughly 90% seen once. The V gene's germline CDR1 is SGDLS and CDR2 YYNGEE. This CDR3 region has 16 residues. The ends were cut back, 4 bases at V and 2 bases at J, with 19 bases in the middle. During active infection, Seattle patients enrolled and were then monitored through disease.

Sequenced: peripheral blood. The origin of this receptor is a woman aged 60-75 years with COVID-19, enrolled during active disease. The chain uses TRBV9 and TRBJ2-7, with D possibly matching TRBD1 (5 bases). DNA for the CDR3: TGTGCCAGCAGCTTAGACAGCCGAAGTTCCACCTACGAGCAGTACTTC. Its protein product is CASSLDSRSSTYEQYF.